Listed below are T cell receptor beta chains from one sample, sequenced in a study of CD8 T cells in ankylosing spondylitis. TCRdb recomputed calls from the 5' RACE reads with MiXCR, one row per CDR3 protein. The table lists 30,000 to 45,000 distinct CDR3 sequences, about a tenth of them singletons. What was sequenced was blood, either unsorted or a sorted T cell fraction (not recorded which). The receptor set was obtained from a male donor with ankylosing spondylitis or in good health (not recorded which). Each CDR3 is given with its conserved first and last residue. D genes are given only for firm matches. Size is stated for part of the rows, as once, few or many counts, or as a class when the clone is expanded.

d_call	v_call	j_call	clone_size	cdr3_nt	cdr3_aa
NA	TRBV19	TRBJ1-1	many	TGTGCCAGTAGCCTAGTCGGGACAAGAATGAACACTGAAGCTTTCTTT	CASSLVGTRMNTEAFF
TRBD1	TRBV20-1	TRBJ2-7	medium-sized	TGCAGTGCTACGGGACAGGGGTACGAGCAGTACTTC	CSATGQGYEQYF
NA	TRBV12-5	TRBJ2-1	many	TGTGCTAGTGGCCTAACTAGCCATGAGCAGTTCTTC	CASGLTSHEQFF
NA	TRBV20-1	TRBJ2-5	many	TGCAGTGCCCGACCCCCGTACCAAGAGACCCAGTACTTC	CSARPPYQETQYF
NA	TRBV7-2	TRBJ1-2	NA	TGTGCCAGCACCCCGGGGTTAGATAACTATGGCTACACCTTC	CASTPGLDNYGYTF
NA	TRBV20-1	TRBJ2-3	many	TGCAGTGCTAGTGGGGGGCGACCGACTAGCACAGATACGCAGTATTTT	CSASGGRPTSTDTQYF
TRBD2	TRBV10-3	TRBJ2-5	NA	TGTGCCACGGGTCGTACTGGGGGGGAAGAGACCCAGTACTTC	CATGRTGGEETQYF
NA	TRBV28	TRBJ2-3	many	TGTGCCAGCAGTTCCACATACACAGATACGCAGTATTTT	CASSSTYTDTQYF
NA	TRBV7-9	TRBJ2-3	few	TGTGCCAGCAGCAAGGAATTCACAGATACGCAGTATTTT	CASSKEFTDTQYF
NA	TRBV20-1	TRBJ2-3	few	TGCAGTGCTCCCGCGGCGGGAAATAGCGGAGGCACAGATACGCAGTATTTT	CSAPAAGNSGGTDTQYF
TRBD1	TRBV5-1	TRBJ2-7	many	TGCGCCAGCAGAACGGGACAGGGGACTGACGAGCAGTACTTC	CASRTGQGTDEQYF
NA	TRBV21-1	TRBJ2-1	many	TGTGCCCTCCTACCATCTGAGGCCTACGAGTTCTTC	CALLPSEAYEFF
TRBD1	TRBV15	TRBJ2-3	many	TGTGCCACCAGCAGAGGACCACAGGGGGCCGGGGTCACAGATACGCAGTATTTT	CATSRGPQGAGVTDTQYF
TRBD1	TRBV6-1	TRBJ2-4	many	TGTGCCAGCAGTGGGGGACAGGGGGTTTTCGTAGCCAAAAACATTCAGTACTTC	CASSGGQGVFVAKNIQYF
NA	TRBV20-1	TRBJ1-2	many	TGCAGTGCTAGAGGCCCTGACAAAGTCTATGGCTACACCTTC	CSARGPDKVYGYTF
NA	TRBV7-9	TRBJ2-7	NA	TGTGCCAGCAGCCCCCGGGACTGGACCTACGAGCAGTACTTC	CASSPRDWTYEQYF
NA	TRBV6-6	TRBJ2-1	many	TGTGCCAGCAGTTACGGAGGGGAGCAGTTCTTC	CASSYGGEQFF
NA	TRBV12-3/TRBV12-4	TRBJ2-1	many	TGTGCCAGCAGTTCGATTAATGAGCAGTTCTTC	CASSSINEQFF
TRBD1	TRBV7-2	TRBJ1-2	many	TGTGCCAGCAGCTTGATGACAGGGTTAATGGGCTACACCTTC	CASSLMTGLMGYTF
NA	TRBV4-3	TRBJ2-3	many	TGCGCCAGCAGCCAAGAAGTGGAGACGGATACGCAGTATTTT	CASSQEVETDTQYF
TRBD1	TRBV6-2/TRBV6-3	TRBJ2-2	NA	TGTGCCAGTTCATCCGGGACAGGGTGGACCGGGGAGCTGTTTTTT	CASSSGTGWTGELFF
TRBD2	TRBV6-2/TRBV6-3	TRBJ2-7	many	TGTGCCAGCAGCTCCGGGACCCGGGGGAGGGGCGAGCAGTACTTC	CASSSGTRGRGEQYF
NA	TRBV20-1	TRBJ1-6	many	TGCAGTGCTAGAAGACGGGAGAATAATTCACCCCTCCACTTT	CSARRRENNSPLHF
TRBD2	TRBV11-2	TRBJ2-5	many	TGTGCCAGCAGCAATCTAGCGGGCTTTCAAGAGACCCAGTACTTC	CASSNLAGFQETQYF
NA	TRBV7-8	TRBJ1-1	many	TGTGCCAGCAGCTCAACCCCTGAAGCTTTCTTT	CASSSTPEAFF
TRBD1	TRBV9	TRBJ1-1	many	TGTGCCAGCAGAGGGGGGACAGGGAACACTGAAGCTTTCTTT	CASRGGTGNTEAFF
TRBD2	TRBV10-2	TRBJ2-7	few	TGCGCCAGCGGACTAGCGGGAGGGCTCTCCTACGAGCAGTACTTC	CASGLAGGLSYEQYF
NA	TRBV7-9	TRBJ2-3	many	TGTGCCAGCAGTCTGCGGTCGGGACAAGGAACAGATACGCAGTATTTT	CASSLRSGQGTDTQYF
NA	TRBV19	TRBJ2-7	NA	TGTGCCAGTAGTACATGGCAGACCTCCTACGAGCAGTACTTC	CASSTWQTSYEQYF
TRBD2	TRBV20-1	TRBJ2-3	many	TGCAGTGCTAGAGTAGCGGGAGGTCCAGATACGCAGTATTTT	CSARVAGGPDTQYF
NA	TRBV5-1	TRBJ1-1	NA	TGCGCCAGCAGCTTGGGCAGATACGCTGAAGCTTTCTTT	CASSLGRYAEAFF
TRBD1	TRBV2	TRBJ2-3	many	TGTGCCAGCAGACCCGGGACAGGGGATTTTACGCAGTATTTT	CASRPGTGDFTQYF
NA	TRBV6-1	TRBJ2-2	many	TGTGCCAGCAGTGAAAGGGGTTCTAGGGGCGCCGGGGAGCTGTTTTTT	CASSERGSRGAGELFF
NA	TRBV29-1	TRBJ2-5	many	TGCAGCGTTGGGGAGGTCGAAGAGACCCAGTACTTC	CSVGEVEETQYF
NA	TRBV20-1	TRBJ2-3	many	TGCAGTGCTATAAAAACAGGGACCACAGATACGCAGTATTTT	CSAIKTGTTDTQYF
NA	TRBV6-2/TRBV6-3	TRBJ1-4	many	TGTGCCAGCACCCTGTCGCAGGGACGAGAAACTAATGAAAAACTGTTTTTT	CASTLSQGRETNEKLFF
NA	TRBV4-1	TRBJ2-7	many	TGCGCCAGCAGCCAAGGTTCTGGGCCCACCTACGAGCAGTACTTC	CASSQGSGPTYEQYF
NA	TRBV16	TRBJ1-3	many	TGTGCCAGCAGCCACACGGACACCTTTGGAAACACCATATATTTT	CASSHTDTFGNTIYF
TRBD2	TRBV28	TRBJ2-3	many	TGTGCCAGCAGCAGGACTAGCGGGAGCTCAGATACGCAGTATTTT	CASSRTSGSSDTQYF
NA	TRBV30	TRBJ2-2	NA	TGTGCCTGGAGTCAGACCGGGGAGCTGTTTTTT	CAWSQTGELFF
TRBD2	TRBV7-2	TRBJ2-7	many	TGTGCCAGCAGCCGGAGGGCTAGCGGGAATTACGAGCAGTACTTC	CASSRRASGNYEQYF